Shown below are 30 T cell receptor beta chains from a single sample sequenced in a study of blood T cell repertoires in COVID-19 (dated by TCRdb to between 2020 and 2021). Library prep was done by the immunoSEQ multiplex PCR assay. Sourced from immuneACCESS, this table was stored by TCRdb with only in-frame sequences that have V and J called. A share of the clones is absent; for the studies checked, an unresolved V gene accounts for under half, and the remainder has no known explanation. The table for this sample lists about 220,000 clones; over 75% of them were counted only once. More than 10% of the sample rests with the top ten. The sequencing input was peripheral blood. These receptor sequences come from a human donor in a cohort sampled during active COVID-19.

J is TRBJ2-3 and V is TRBV5-5; the D is unclear. V was trimmed by 4 bases and J by 5 bases, leaving 17 bases between them. CDR1 is SGHKS, CDR2 YYEKEE, per germline (reference sequence). CDR3 size: 15 residues. The CDR3 here is CASSDALPLEDTQYF. CDR3 nucleotide sequence: TGTGCCAGCAGCGATGCCCTCCCTCTAGAAGATACGCAGTATTTT.

This sequence joins TRBV6-2 or TRBV6-3 and TRBJ2-2; 7 bases agree with TRBD1. Germline V gene data show CDR1 as MNHEY and CDR2 as SVGEGT. V was pared by 5 bases and J by 6 bases, with 9 bases of the junction left unmatched. The CDR3 extends over 15 amino acids. The CDR3 spells CASSQSRQGSGELFF. In DNA form, the CDR3 reads TGTGCCAGCAGTCAAAGCAGACAGGGATCCGGGGAGCTGTTTTTT.

This chain links TRBV7-9 with TRBJ2-7, with TRBD1 matching over 10 bases. The length of the CDR3 is 14 residues. V was pared by 3 bases and J by 5 bases, with 4 bases of the junction left unmatched. Germline-derived CDR1 and CDR2 are SEHNR and FQNEAQ (reference sequence). For the CDR3, the DNA is TGTGCCAGCAGCTTGGGACAGGGGACCAACGAGCAGTACTTC. Translation: CASSLGQGTNEQYF.

The V call is TRBV5-4, the J call TRBJ2-7, with a weak D call TRBD2 (5 bases). The CDR3 spans 13 residues. Trimming left V 4 bases short and J 0 bases short, with 8 bases between. Looked up from germline, CDR1 is SGHNT and CDR2 is YYREEE (reference sequence). The CDR3 loop is CASSRENSYEQYF. In DNA form, the CDR3 reads TGTGCCAGCAGCAGGGAGAACTCCTACGAGCAGTACTTC.

This clone was found a few times. The V gene is TRBV20-1, the J gene TRBJ1-1; weak D call: TRBD1 (6 bases). Germline V CDR1 and CDR2: DFQATT, SNEGSKA (reference sequence). The CDR3 is made up of 11 amino acids. Trimming left V 4 bases short and J 4 bases short, with 7 bases between. The CDR3 is CSANRVTEAFF. For the CDR3, the DNA is TGCAGTGCTAACAGGGTCACTGAAGCTTTCTTT.

The CDR3: CASSPGGTVNNYGYTF. CDR3 nucleotide sequence: TGCGCCAGCAGCCCAGGCGGGACAGTCAATAACTATGGCTACACCTTC. The genes are TRBV4-3 and TRBJ1-2, with 7 bases fitting TRBD1. The junction had 9 bases not matched to a gene; V was cut back by 4 bases and J by 1 base. The CDR3 length is 16 residues. Per germline, CDR1 LGHNA and CDR2 YSLEER.

This sequence joins TRBV5-1 and TRBJ2-3, with D possibly being TRBD1 (6 bases). Germline loops: CDR1 SGHRS, CDR2 YFSETQ. Trimming removed 3 bases from V and 2 bases from J, with 13 bases in between. CDR3 length: 15 residues. The CDR3 region is CASSSQGRNTDTQYF. The CDR3 DNA reads as TGCGCCAGCAGCTCTCAGGGGCGTAACACAGATACGCAGTATTTT.

The chain carries TRBV7-9 and TRBJ2-7, with TRBD2 matching 7 bases. This CDR3 is 16 amino acids long. The V gene's germline CDR1 is SEHNR and CDR2 FQNEAQ (reference sequence). V dropped 1 base and J dropped 3; count of bases not matched to a gene: 9. CDR3 residues: CASSLGGGGVGYEQYF. CDR3 nucleotide sequence: TGTGCCAGCAGCTTAGGAGGCGGGGGTGTCGGCTACGAGCAGTACTTC. The full variable domain, rest sourced from reference TRBV7-9 and TRBJ2-7, is DTGVSQNPRHKITKRGQNVTFRCDPISEHNRLYWYRQTLGQGPEFLTYFQNEAQLEKSRLLSDRFSAERPKGSFSTLEIQRTEQGDSAMYLCASSLGGGGVGYEQYFGPGTRLTVT.

The chain joins TRBV7-2 to TRBJ1-5; 7 nucleotides agree with TRBD1. The J segment lost 1 base and the V segment lost 5 bases, leaving 2 bases of the junction unmatched. The CDR3 contains 14 residues. The germline gives CDR1 SGHTA, CDR2 FQGNSA. The CDR3 DNA reads as TGTGCCAGCAGCGGGACAGCGAGCAATCAGCCCCAGCATTTT. It yields the protein CASSGTASNQPQHF.

This sequence joins TRBV13 and TRBJ1-6; no reliable D call. V shed 0 bases and J shed 6 bases, with 6 bases lying between them. Germline values: CDR1 PRHDT, CDR2 FYEKMQ (reference sequence). The length of the CDR3 is 14 residues. DNA of the CDR3: TGTGCCAGCAGCTTAGGACAAAGTAATTCACCCCTCCACTTT. This codes for CASSLGQSNSPLHF. The full variable domain, rest sourced from reference TRBV13 and TRBJ1-6, is AAGVIQSPRHLIKEKRETATLKCYPIPRHDTVYWYQQGPGQDPQFLISFYEKMQSDKGSIPDRFSAQQFSDYHSELNMSSLELGDSALYFCASSLGQSNSPLHFGNGTRLTVT.

The gene calls are TRBV18 and TRBJ2-7; the match to TRBD1 covers 8 bases. Germline-derived CDR1 and CDR2 are KGHSH and LQKENI. The CDR3 totals 15 residues. The V and J ends lost 4 bases and 3 bases, in that order; junction bases with no gene match: 8. The CDR3 loop reads CASSLDRDSVYEQYF. Here the CDR3 DNA reads TGTGCCAGCTCACTGGACAGGGATAGCGTCTACGAGCAGTACTTC.

In its sample, this clone was seen a few times. The rearrangement joins TRBV4-2 to TRBJ2-2, with D tentatively TRBD1 (6 bases). V was clipped by 0 bases and J by 1 base, with 6 bases between them. This CDR3 is built from 15 residues. Germline V CDR1 and CDR2: LGHNA, YNFKEQ. For the CDR3, the DNA is TGTGCCAGCAGCCAAGAAGGGGGGAACACCGGGGAGCTGTTTTTT. Amino acid sequence: CASSQEGGNTGELFF.

The J gene is TRBJ1-2, the V gene TRBV7-2; no reliable D call. CDR1 SGHTA and CDR2 FQGNSA come from the germline V gene. CDR3 length: 15 amino acids. Trimming pared 2 bases from V and 5 bases from J, leaving 15 bases between. The CDR3 DNA sequence: TGTGCCAGCAGCTTAACCCTCGGCGGATCATATGGCTACACCTTC. It is translated as CASSLTLGGSYGYTF.

The chain has TRBV21-1 and TRBJ1-4; TRBD1, as called in the table, went unchecked against the DNA. TRBV21-1 is shown as a pseudogene. The CDR3 consists of 15 residues. This chain's CDR3 is CASSKQVITNEKLFF. The CDR3 region has the DNA TGTGCCAGCAGCAAACAGGTGATCACTAATGAAAAACTGTTTTTT.

The chain joins TRBV5-6 to TRBJ2-5, with 7 bases that match TRBD1. With 4 bases clipped from V and 5 bases from J, the junction kept 14 bases outside the gene matches. The CDR3 spans 16 residues. Germline lookup yields CDR1 SGHDT and CDR2 YYEEEE. The CDR3 is CASSLGPPGGRETQYF. The CDR3 DNA sequence: TGTGCCAGCAGCCTCGGGCCCCCAGGGGGACGGGAGACCCAGTACTTC.

The V call is TRBV28, the J call TRBJ1-2; 8 bases line up with TRBD1. Trimming cost V 6 bases and J 8 bases; bases outside gene matches: 5. The CDR3 extends over 12 amino acids. Germline values: CDR1 MDHEN, CDR2 SYDVKM. In nucleotides, the CDR3 is TGTGCCAGCAGGACAGGGGTGAGAGGCTACACCTTC. The encoded protein is CASRTGVRGYTF.

This chain links TRBV11-1 with TRBJ2-4; the D is unclear. Germline loops: CDR1 SGHAT, CDR2 FQDESV (reference sequence). This CDR3 contains 14 residues. V lost 3 bases and J lost 1, with 7 bases in between. The CDR3: CASSFPGAKNIQYF. Written as DNA, the CDR3 is TGTGCCAGCAGCTTCCCCGGTGCCAAAAACATTCAGTACTTC.

This clone appeared a single time. This rearrangement joins TRBV18 to TRBJ1-1; D unresolved. Deletions cut 1 base from V and 1 base from J, with 10 bases between. The germline V gene encodes CDR1 KGHSH and CDR2 LQKENI. The CDR3 totals 15 residues. Here the CDR3 DNA reads TGTGCCAGCTCACCACTTAGTGTGTCGAACACTGAAGCTTTCTTT. It specifies CASSPLSVSNTEAFF.

V gene TRBV13 combines with J gene TRBJ2-3; the D is unclear. V was pared by 0 bases and J by 9 bases, with 7 bases between. The CDR3 is made up of 12 amino acids. Germline CDR1 PRHDT, CDR2 FYEKMQ (reference sequence). Here the CDR3 DNA reads TGTGCCAGCAGCTTAGGTGTCAGGACGCAGTATTTT. This gives the protein CASSLGVRTQYF.

The V and J genes are TRBV10-3 and TRBJ2-4, with 7 bases identical to TRBD2. Germline V gene sequence: CDR1 ENHRY, CDR2 SYGVKD. V gave up 3 bases and J gave up 6 bases; unmatched junction bases: 5. The CDR3 length is 14 residues. CDR3 residues: CAISEGTIPNIQYF. CDR3 sequence (DNA): TGTGCCATCAGTGAAGGGACTATTCCAAACATTCAGTACTTC.

The chain combines TRBV28 with TRBJ1-1; no clear D gene. From germline, CDR1 is MDHEN and CDR2 SYDVKM. The CDR3 contains 15 residues. The V and J ends lost 3 bases and 6 bases respectively, with 17 bases between them. The CDR3 DNA follows: TGTGCCAGCAGTTTTTTCGCCGGAGCGTACTCTGAAGCTTTCTTT. Translating gives CASSFFAGAYSEAFF.

V is TRBV7-6 and J is TRBJ2-1; the D gene is possibly TRBD1 (5 bases). This CDR3 is built from 15 residues. From germline, CDR1 is SGHVS and CDR2 FNYEAQ. The V end lost 2 bases, the J end lost 0 bases, and 8 bases lay between the germline ends. This CDR3 is CASSLQGFSYNEQFF. For the CDR3, the DNA is TGTGCCAGCAGCTTACAGGGCTTCTCCTACAATGAGCAGTTCTTC.

The rearrangement uses TRBV7-2 and TRBJ2-7, with D perhaps matching TRBD1 (6 bases). This CDR3 is built from 15 residues. CDR1 and CDR2 from the germline V gene are SGHTA and FQGNSA. Trimming pared 5 bases from V and 4 bases from J, leaving 18 bases between. This CDR3 is CASSSRAGEGYEQYF. DNA for the CDR3: TGTGCCAGCAGCAGCAGGGCAGGGGAAGGGTACGAGCAGTACTTC.

The chain couples TRBV7-8 to TRBJ2-7; 9 positions agree with TRBD2. V trimming: 2 bases; J trimming: 7 bases; junction bases outside the gene matches: 12. Per the germline V gene, CDR1 is SGHVS and CDR2 is FQNEAQ. The CDR3 is 16 amino acids. In DNA, the CDR3 is TGTGCCAGCAGCTTATCCTCGGGCGGGGGGGCGAGAGAGCAGTACTTC. It encodes CASSLSSGGGAREQYF.

V usage is TRBV6-6 and J usage is TRBJ2-7, with 8 bases that match TRBD1. The V and J ends lost 5 bases and 6 bases, in that order; junction bases with no gene match: 3. This CDR3 comprises 12 residues. CDR1 is MNHNY, CDR2 SVGAGI, per germline (reference sequence). As DNA, the CDR3 is TGTGCCAGCAGTCTAGACAGGGGCGAGCAGTACTTC. Translation gives CASSLDRGEQYF.

The V call is TRBV19, the J call TRBJ1-1; D possibly corresponds to TRBD1 (5 bases). Germline V gives CDR1 LNHDA, CDR2 SQIVND (reference sequence). CDR3 size: 14 residues. The V end was cut by 4 bases, the J end by 7 bases, with 16 bases between. The CDR3 region is CASSTLQGQGEAFF. CDR3 DNA sequence: TGTGCCAGTAGTACTCTTCAGGGTCAAGGTGAAGCTTTCTTT. Full variable domain (remainder filled in from reference TRBV19 and TRBJ1-1): DGGITQSPKYLFRKEGQNVTLSCEQNLNHDAMYWYRQDPGQGLRLIYYSQIVNDFQKGDIAEGYSVSREKKESFPLTVTSAQKNPTAFYLCASSTLQGQGEAFFGQGTRLTVV.

CDR3 protein: CASSPTGGEEYGYTF. In DNA, the CDR3 is TGCGCCAGCAGCCCAACCGGGGGGGAGGAATATGGCTACACCTTC. The chain uses TRBV5-1 and TRBJ1-2; weak D call: TRBD1 (5 bases). This CDR3 comprises 15 residues. Germline lookup yields CDR1 SGHRS and CDR2 YFSETQ. The V end lost 4 bases, the J end lost 5 bases, and 18 bases lay between the germline ends.

In this sample, this clone turned up once. The chain is built from TRBV27 and TRBJ1-2; 8 bases line up with TRBD1. With V trimmed by 10 bases and J by 3 bases, 19 bases remained unmatched. CDR1 is MNHEY and CDR2 is SMNVEV in the germline V gene (reference sequence). This CDR3 spans 17 amino acids. The CDR3 here is CATSGGLPGQGHYGYTF. The CDR3 region has the DNA TGTGCCACCTCTGGGGGCCTACCTGGACAGGGCCACTATGGCTACACCTTC.

The V and J genes are TRBV5-4 and TRBJ2-2, with D perhaps TRBD2 (6 bases). Germline assignment: CDR1 SGHNT and CDR2 YYREEE (reference sequence). Deletions cut 5 bases from V and 4 bases from J, with 9 bases between. The CDR3 loop spans 13 amino acids. The CDR3 protein is CASRRDSTGELFF. CDR3 in DNA: TGTGCCAGCAGGCGGGACTCCACCGGGGAGCTGTTTTTT.

The chain links TRBV19 to TRBJ1-1; D uncertain. The germline gives CDR1 LNHDA, CDR2 SQIVND (reference sequence). The CDR3 runs to 13 residues. V was shortened by 7 bases and J by 1 base, with 10 bases between the two germline ends. The CDR3 DNA is TGTGCCAGTACACTGAAGAGGAACACTGAAGCTTTCTTT. Encoded protein: CASTLKRNTEAFF.